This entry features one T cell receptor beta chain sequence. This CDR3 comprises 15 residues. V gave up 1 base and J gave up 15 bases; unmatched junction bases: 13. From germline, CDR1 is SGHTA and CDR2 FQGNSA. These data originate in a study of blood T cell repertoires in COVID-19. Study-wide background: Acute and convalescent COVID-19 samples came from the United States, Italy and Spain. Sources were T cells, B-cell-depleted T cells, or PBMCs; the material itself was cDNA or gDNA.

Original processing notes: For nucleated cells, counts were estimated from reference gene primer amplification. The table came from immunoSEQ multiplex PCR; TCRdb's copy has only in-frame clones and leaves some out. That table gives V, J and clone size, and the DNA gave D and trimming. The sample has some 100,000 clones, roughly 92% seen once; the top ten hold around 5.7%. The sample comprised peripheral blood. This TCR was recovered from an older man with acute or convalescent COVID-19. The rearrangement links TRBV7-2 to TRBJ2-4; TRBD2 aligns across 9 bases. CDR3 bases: TGTGCCAGCAGCTTAGGGCGGGGACTAGCCACCCAGTTGTACTTC. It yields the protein CASSLGRGLATQLYF. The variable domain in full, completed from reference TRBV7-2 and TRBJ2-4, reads GAGVSQSPSNKVTEKGKDVELRCDPISGHTALYWYRQSLGQGLEFLIYFQGNSAPDKSGLPSDRFSAERTGGSVSTLTIQRTQQEDSAVYLCASSLGRGLATQLYFGAGTRLSVL.